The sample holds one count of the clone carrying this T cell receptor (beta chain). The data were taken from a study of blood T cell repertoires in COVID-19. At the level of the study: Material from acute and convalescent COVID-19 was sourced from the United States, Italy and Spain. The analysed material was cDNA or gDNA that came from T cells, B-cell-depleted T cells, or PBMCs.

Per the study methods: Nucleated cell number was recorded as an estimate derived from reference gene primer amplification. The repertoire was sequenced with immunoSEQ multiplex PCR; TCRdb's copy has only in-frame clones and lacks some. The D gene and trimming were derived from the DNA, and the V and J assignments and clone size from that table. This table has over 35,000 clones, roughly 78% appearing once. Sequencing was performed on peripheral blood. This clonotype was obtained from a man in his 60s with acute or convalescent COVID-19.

The CDR3 region has the DNA TGTGCCAGTAGTATAGTCCAGGGCAATGAGCAGTTCTTC. This gives the protein CASSIVQGNEQFF. The gene calls are TRBV19 and TRBJ2-1; D possibly corresponds to TRBD1 (5 bases). The germline V gene has CDR1 LNHDA and CDR2 SQIVND (reference sequence). The CDR3 has 13 residues. Between the trimmed V and J ends, which lost 1 base and 6 bases, there was a span of 7 bases.